This T cell receptor beta chain comes out of a study of blood T cell repertoires in COVID-19. For the study at large: Acute and convalescent COVID-19 specimens originated in the United States, Italy and Spain.

The CDR3 sequence is 15 residues long. Germline CDR1 reads SGHDT; CDR2 reads YYEEEE. Trimming at V came to 3 bases and at J to 4 bases, leaving 6 bases not matched to a gene. The table came from immunoSEQ multiplex PCR; TCRdb's copy has only in-frame clones and leaves some out. The sample includes approximately 100,000 clones, roughly 84% of them seen just once. This chain connects TRBV5-6 to TRBJ2-5; TRBD1 matches at 10 bases. The receptor was isolated from a human donor in a cohort sampled during active or convalescent COVID-19. Source material: peripheral blood. CDR3: CASSSGTGELETQYF. Written as DNA, the CDR3 is TGTGCCAGCAGCTCCGGGACAGGGGAGCTAGAGACCCAGTACTTC.